The 10 T cell receptor beta chains below were found in one sample sequenced in a study of T cell repertoires in cytomegalovirus infection. These receptors have no known antigen. TCRdb analysed the reads with MiXCR anew, one entry per CDR3 protein. The table has roughly 150,000 distinct CDR3 sequences, about a fifth seen once. The sequenced sample was CD8+ T cells from cultured PBMCs, obtained from culture after CMV antigen stimulation. The receptors derive from a human donor in good health (CMV status not recorded). Some clones in this sample may be carry-over from other donors' samples.

This clonotype was seen a few times. The chain is built from TRBV28 and TRBJ2-1; 14 positions agree with TRBD2. The CDR3 covers 16 residues. From germline, CDR1 is MDHEN and CDR2 SYDVKM. V dropped 5 bases and J dropped 8; count of bases not matched to a gene: 8. Here the CDR3 reads CASSPKTSGGADEQFF. The CDR3 coding sequence is TGTGCCAGCAGTCCGAAGACTAGCGGGGGGGCCGATGAGCAGTTCTTC.

This rearrangement joins TRBV30 to TRBJ2-2; D unresolved. Germline V lookup: CDR1 GTSNPN, CDR2 SVGIG (reference sequence). This CDR3 has 12 residues. The germline V and J ends were trimmed by 4 bases and 5 bases, with 8 bases remaining between them. CDR3 sequence (DNA): TGTGCCTGGACCCGCCCGACCGGGGAGCTGTTTTTT. Protein sequence: CAWTRPTGELFF.

This chain uses TRBV7-9 with TRBJ1-2; D is ambiguous. This CDR3 is built from 15 residues. Germline V gene data show CDR1 as SEHNR and CDR2 as FQNEAQ (reference sequence). V lost 1 base and J lost 5, with 14 bases in between. In DNA form, the CDR3 reads TGTGCCAGCAGCTTAGAACCGGGCCCAGCTTATGGCTACACCTTC. Encoded protein: CASSLEPGPAYGYTF.

V usage is TRBV20-1 and J usage is TRBJ2-7; no firm D call. Germline CDR1 is DFQATT and CDR2 is SNEGSKA (reference sequence). V gave up 3 bases and J gave up 2 bases, with 8 bases separating them. This CDR3 spans 12 amino acids. CDR3 coding DNA: TGCAGTGCTAGGAACGGCGCCTACGAGCAGTACTTC. It translates to CSARNGAYEQYF.

This chain connects TRBV6-2 or TRBV6-3 to TRBJ1-4, with 7 positions matching TRBD1. The CDR3 contains 14 residues. Per the germline V gene, CDR1 is MNHEY and CDR2 is SVGEGT. With V trimmed by 4 bases and J by 4 bases, 3 bases remained unmatched. The CDR3 DNA follows: TGTGCCAGCAGTTCGACAGGGATTAATGAAAAACTGTTTTTT. Encoded protein: CASSSTGINEKLFF.

The rearrangement links TRBV6-5 to TRBJ1-4, with TRBD1 identical over 9 bases. Germline-derived CDR1 and CDR2 are MNHEY and SVGAGI. V trimming: 8 bases; J trimming: 5 bases; junction bases outside the gene matches: 3. The CDR3 is made up of 13 amino acids. The CDR3 DNA reads as TGTGCCAGCGGGGACAGGGAAAATGAAAAACTGTTTTTT. This gives the protein CASGDRENEKLFF.

The chain has TRBV6-2 or TRBV6-3 and TRBJ2-2, with a tentative D call TRBD2 (6 bases). This CDR3 spans 14 amino acids. With 4 bases removed from V and 6 bases from J, the gap between germline ends came to 12 bases. Germline assignment: CDR1 MNHEY and CDR2 SVGEGT. The DNA of the CDR3 is TGTGCCAGCAGTTTTACCGGGGGTTCCGGGGAGCTGTTTTTT. Amino acid sequence: CASSFTGGSGELFF.

The chain couples TRBV7-2 to TRBJ2-7; 8 bases agree with TRBD2. V was pared by 0 bases and J by 4 bases, with 5 bases of the junction left unmatched. CDR1 and CDR2 (germline): SGHTA, FQGNSA. The CDR3 sequence is 15 residues long. The CDR3: CASSLAAGALYEQYF. CDR3 nucleotide sequence: TGTGCCAGCAGCTTAGCAGCGGGAGCGTTATACGAGCAGTACTTC. The full variable domain, with the rest looked up from reference TRBV7-2 and TRBJ2-7, is GAGVSQSPSNKVTEKGKDVELRCDPISGHTALYWYRQSLGQGLEFLIYFQGNSAPDKSGLPSDRFSAERTGGSVSTLTIQRTQQEDSAVYLCASSLAAGALYEQYFGPGTRLTVT.

This chain links TRBV7-8 with TRBJ1-1, with D possibly being TRBD1 (6 bases). The CDR3 totals 14 residues. Looked up from germline, CDR1 is SGHVS and CDR2 is FQNEAQ. V lost 5 bases, J lost 2 bases, and 12 bases lay in between. CDR3 coding DNA: TGTGCCAGCAGCCGAAAAGGGGGAAACACTGAAGCTTTCTTT. It translates to CASSRKGGNTEAFF.

This clonotype was picked up a small number of times. The chain combines TRBV20-1 with TRBJ1-2, with D unclear. The CDR3 has 13 amino acids. CDR1 DFQATT and CDR2 SNEGSKA come from the germline V gene (reference sequence). Trimming pared 4 bases from V and 4 bases from J, leaving 13 bases between. CDR3 bases: TGCAGTGCTACAAGACCCGACGTCTATGGCTACACCTTC. Its translation: CSATRPDVYGYTF.